The 18 T cell receptor beta chains below come from one sample, sequenced in a study of T cell responses to AZD1222 COVID-19 vaccine. TCRdb's copy holds only in-frame clones and misses some; the assay was immunoSEQ multiplex PCR. This sample has 190,000 or so clones, with more than 85% found just once. The specimen comprised peripheral blood, sampled 28 days after the second AZD1222 dose. Receptor source: an adult who received the AZD1222 COVID-19 vaccine.

The chain carries TRBV21-1 and TRBJ2-1. TRBV21-1 is shown as a pseudogene. The CDR3 has 15 residues. The CDR3 loop is CASWHGTVAINEQFF. The CDR3 bases are TGTGCCAGCTGGCATGGGACGGTGGCAATCAATGAGCAGTTCTTC.

The chain is built from TRBV2 and TRBJ2-6, with D perhaps TRBD1 or TRBD2 (5 bases each). CDR3 length: 14 amino acids. Germline V gives CDR1 SNHLY, CDR2 FYNNEI. V lost 0 bases and J 11 bases, leaving 11 bases between the germline ends. The DNA of the CDR3 is TGTGCCAGCAGTGAAGCGGCAGGGCGGGACGTCCTGACTTTC. Amino acid sequence: CASSEAAGRDVLTF.

The chain couples TRBV5-1 to TRBJ1-1; D ambiguous. Germline lookup yields CDR1 SGHRS and CDR2 YFSETQ. This CDR3 contains 14 residues. V lost 0 bases, J lost 2 bases, and 8 bases lay in between. The CDR3 here is CASSLGGVNTEAFF. The CDR3 nucleotides are TGCGCCAGCAGCTTGGGGGGTGTAAACACTGAAGCTTTCTTT.

The chain combines TRBV12-3 or TRBV12-4 with TRBJ1-2; D may be TRBD1 (5 bases). Trimming cost V 5 bases and J 4 bases, with 11 bases left between them. This CDR3 spans 13 amino acids. This CDR3 reads CASSPRGLYGYTF. CDR3 DNA: TGTGCCAGCAGTCCCCGGGGCCTCTATGGCTACACCTTC.

The CDR3, as DNA: TGTGCCAGCAGCGTGAGCGGGGTACTCCAAGAGACCCAGTACTTC. As protein: CASSVSGVLQETQYF. The chain uses TRBV9 and TRBJ2-5, with 7 bases aligning to TRBD2. V lost 2 bases to trimming and J lost 1 base; unmatched junction nucleotides: 5. The CDR3 is made up of 15 amino acids. Per germline, CDR1 SGDLS and CDR2 YYNGEE.

DNA for the CDR3: TGTGCCAGCAGCCAAGGTCGAGCCGCACAAAGCTACACCTTC. Translating it yields CASSQGRAAQSYTF. J is TRBJ1-2 and V is TRBV14; D uncertain. The germline CDR1 and CDR2 sequences are SGHDN and FVKESK. This CDR3 has 14 residues. V was trimmed by 1 base and J by 9 bases, leaving 15 bases between them.

This clone has just a few counts. The V call is TRBV28, the J call TRBJ2-1; possible D gene TRBD2, 6 bases. V lost 5 bases, J lost 9 bases, and 20 bases lay in between. Per germline, CDR1 MDHEN and CDR2 SYDVKM. This CDR3 is 15 amino acids long. The CDR3 is CASSPSGGGRLEQFF. In DNA, the CDR3 is TGTGCCAGCAGTCCATCCGGGGGAGGAAGGCTTGAGCAGTTCTTC.

This rearrangement joins TRBV6-4 to TRBJ2-3, with TRBD2 matching over 7 bases. V gave up 0 bases and J gave up 1 base; unmatched junction bases: 10. The germline gives CDR1 MRHNA, CDR2 SNTAGT. The CDR3 runs 18 residues. Here the CDR3 DNA reads TGTGCCAGCAGTGACTCGAAGTTTAGCGGGTCCCGCACAGATACGCAGTATTTT. Amino acid sequence: CASSDSKFSGSRTDTQYF.

The chain couples TRBV5-5 to TRBJ2-1; 7 positions match TRBD1. The CDR3 is 15 amino acids. Germline CDR1 SGHKS, CDR2 YYEKEE (reference sequence). The V and J ends lost 0 bases and 2 bases, in that order; junction bases with no gene match: 2. The CDR3 nucleotides read TGTGCCAGCAGCTTGGTGCAGGGGGCCTACAATGAGCAGTTCTTC. Encoded protein: CASSLVQGAYNEQFF. Based on the CDR3 plus reference TRBV5-5 and TRBJ2-1, the full variable domain is DAGVTQSPTHLIKTRGQQVTLRCSPISGHKSVSWYQQVLGQGPQFIFQYYEKEERGRGNFPDRFSARQFPNYSSELNVNALLLGDSALYLCASSLVQGAYNEQFFGPGTRLTVL.

The rearrangement uses TRBV30 and TRBJ1-2; unclear D gene. Germline CDR1 reads GTSNPN; CDR2 reads SVGIG (reference sequence). The CDR3 contains 13 residues. Between the trimmed V and J ends, which lost 1 base and 5 bases, there was a span of 11 bases. The DNA of the CDR3 is TGTGCCTGGAGTGGACTCAATTCTTATGGCTACACCTTC. This codes for CAWSGLNSYGYTF.

CDR3 sequence: CASSLERARYGYTF. CDR3 DNA: TGTGCCAGCAGCTTGGAACGGGCCCGGTATGGCTACACCTTC. The chain is built from TRBV5-6 and TRBJ1-2; D remains ambiguous. CDR3 length: 14 amino acids. CDR1 and CDR2 (germline): SGHDT, YYEEEE. Trimming took 0 bases from V and 5 from J, leaving 11 bases between them.

The V call is TRBV5-6, the J call TRBJ2-5, with TRBD1 matching over 7 bases. V trimming: 4 bases; J trimming: 1 base; junction bases outside the gene matches: 4. Germline-derived CDR1 and CDR2 are SGHDT and YYEEEE. This CDR3 region has 14 residues. CDR3 sequence: CASSPGQPQETQYF. CDR3 nucleotide sequence: TGTGCCAGCAGCCCGGGACAGCCCCAAGAGACCCAGTACTTC.

The chain combines TRBV10-3 with TRBJ1-2; TRBD1 matches at 8 bases. This CDR3 has 17 amino acids. With V trimmed by 0 bases and J by 4 bases, 10 bases remained unmatched. Germline assignment: CDR1 ENHRY and CDR2 SYGVKD. In DNA, the CDR3 is TGTGCCATCAGTGAGTCCGCTATTGGGACAGGACGCTATGGCTACACCTTC. Its translation is CAISESAIGTGRYGYTF.

The rearrangement joins TRBV4-1 to TRBJ2-5, with a tentative D call TRBD1 (7 bases). The CDR3 has 16 residues. V was clipped by 5 bases and J by 2 bases, with 18 bases between them. Germline V lookup: CDR1 MGHRA, CDR2 YSYEKL. CDR3: CASSGPPGGIQETQYF. The CDR3 nucleotides are TGCGCCAGCAGCGGGCCCCCAGGGGGGATTCAAGAGACCCAGTACTTC.

The gene calls are TRBV2 and TRBJ2-1; 8 bases match TRBD2. From germline, CDR1 is SNHLY and CDR2 FYNNEI. The length of the CDR3 is 14 residues. V was clipped by 5 bases and J by 8 bases; unmatched bases: 8. The CDR3 is CASSFQREYYEQFF. For the CDR3, the DNA is TGTGCCAGCAGTTTCCAGCGGGAGTATTATGAGCAGTTCTTC.

J is TRBJ2-1 and V is TRBV7-3; 7 bases agree with TRBD1. Germline values: CDR1 SGHTA, CDR2 FQGTGA. CDR3 length: 14 residues. Trimming cost V 5 bases and J 8 bases; bases outside gene matches: 9. The CDR3: CASSLDRERDEQFF. CDR3 nucleotide sequence: TGTGCCAGCAGCCTTGACAGGGAGAGGGATGAGCAGTTCTTC.

The chain couples TRBV5-1 to TRBJ2-2, with D possibly TRBD1 on 5 matching bases. The CDR3 is 15 amino acids. V was pared by 0 bases and J by 2 bases, with 8 bases between. Germline CDR1 SGHRS, CDR2 YFSETQ. CDR3 in DNA: TGCGCCAGCAGCTTGGTAGGGGCCAACACCGGGGAGCTGTTTTTT. This gives the protein CASSLVGANTGELFF.

The V call is TRBV9, the J call TRBJ1-1; possible D gene TRBD1, 5 bases. The germline gives CDR1 SGDLS, CDR2 YYNGEE. This CDR3 spans 16 amino acids. Trimming pared 1 base from V and 3 bases from J, leaving 16 bases between. The CDR3 region is CASSVSGGSFDTEAFF. The CDR3 region has the DNA TGTGCCAGCAGCGTATCGGGGGGTTCTTTCGACACTGAAGCTTTCTTT.